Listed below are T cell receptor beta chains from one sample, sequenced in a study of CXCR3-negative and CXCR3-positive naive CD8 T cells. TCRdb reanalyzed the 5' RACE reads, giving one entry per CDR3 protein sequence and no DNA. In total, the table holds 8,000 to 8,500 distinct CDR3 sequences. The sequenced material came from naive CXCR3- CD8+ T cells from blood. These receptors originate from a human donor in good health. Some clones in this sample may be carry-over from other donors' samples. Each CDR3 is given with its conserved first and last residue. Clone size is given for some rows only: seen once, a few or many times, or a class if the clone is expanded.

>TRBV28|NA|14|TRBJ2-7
CASSLATSGYEQYF
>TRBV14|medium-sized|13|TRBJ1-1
CASSQNTDREAFF
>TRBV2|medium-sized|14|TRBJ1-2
CASSEGGENYGYTF
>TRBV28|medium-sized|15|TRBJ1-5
CASRVARSSNQPQHF
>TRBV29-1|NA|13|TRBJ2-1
CSVEEGLALEQFF
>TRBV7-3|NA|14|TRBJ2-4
CASSLIWMKNIQYF
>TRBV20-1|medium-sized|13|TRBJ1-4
CSSRDSHNEKLFF
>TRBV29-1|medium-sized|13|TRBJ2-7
CSVEGLAEAEQYF
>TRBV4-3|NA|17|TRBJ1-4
CASSQGPFEILNEKLFF
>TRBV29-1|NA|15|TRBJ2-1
CSVGPTVTLYNEQFF
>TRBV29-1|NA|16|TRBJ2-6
CHTKGGSLSGANVLTF
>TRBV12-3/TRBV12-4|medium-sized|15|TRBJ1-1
CASSPDPGVNTEAFF
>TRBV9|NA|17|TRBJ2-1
CASNSPGGVSSYNEQFF
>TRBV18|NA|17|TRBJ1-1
CASSPRDRGEINTEAFF
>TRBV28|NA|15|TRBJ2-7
CASSLGTGASYEQYF
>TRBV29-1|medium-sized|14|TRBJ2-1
CSLGGTSGMNEQFF
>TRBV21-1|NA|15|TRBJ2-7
CASRTGTEISYEQYF
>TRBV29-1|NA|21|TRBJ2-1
CSVEIDRGRIAGILPYNEQFF
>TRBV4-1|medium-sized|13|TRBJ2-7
CASSQLVFYEQYF
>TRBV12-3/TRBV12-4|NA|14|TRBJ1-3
CASRESKVGNTIYF
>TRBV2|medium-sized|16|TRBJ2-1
CASRPDSGQGYNEQFF